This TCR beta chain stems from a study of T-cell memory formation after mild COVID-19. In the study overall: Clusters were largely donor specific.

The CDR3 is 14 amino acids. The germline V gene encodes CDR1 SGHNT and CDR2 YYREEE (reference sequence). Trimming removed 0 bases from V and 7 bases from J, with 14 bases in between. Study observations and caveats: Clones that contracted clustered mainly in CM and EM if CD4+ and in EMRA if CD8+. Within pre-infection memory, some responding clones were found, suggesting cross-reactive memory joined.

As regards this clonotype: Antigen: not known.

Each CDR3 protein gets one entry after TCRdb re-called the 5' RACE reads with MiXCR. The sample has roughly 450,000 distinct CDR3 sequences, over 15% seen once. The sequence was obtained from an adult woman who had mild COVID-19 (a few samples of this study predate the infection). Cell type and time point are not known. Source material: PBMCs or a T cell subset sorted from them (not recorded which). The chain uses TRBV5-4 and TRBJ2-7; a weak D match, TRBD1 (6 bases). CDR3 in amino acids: CASSLESTGREQYF. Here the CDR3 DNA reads TGTGCCAGCAGCTTGGAGTCGACAGGACGGGAGCAGTACTTC.